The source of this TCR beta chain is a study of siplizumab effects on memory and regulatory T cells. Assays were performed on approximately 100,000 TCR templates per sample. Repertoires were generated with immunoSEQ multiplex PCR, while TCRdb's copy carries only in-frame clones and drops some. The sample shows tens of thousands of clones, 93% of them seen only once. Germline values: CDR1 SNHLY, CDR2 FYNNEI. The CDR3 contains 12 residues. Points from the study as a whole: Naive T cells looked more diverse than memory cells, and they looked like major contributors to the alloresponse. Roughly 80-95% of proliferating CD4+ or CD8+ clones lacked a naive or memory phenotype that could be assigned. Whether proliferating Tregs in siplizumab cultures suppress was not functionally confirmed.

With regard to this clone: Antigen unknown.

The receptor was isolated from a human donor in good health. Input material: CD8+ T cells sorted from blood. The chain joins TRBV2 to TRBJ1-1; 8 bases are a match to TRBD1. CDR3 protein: CASGQENTEAFF. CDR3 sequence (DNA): TGTGCTTCGGGACAGGAGAACACTGAAGCTTTCTTT.